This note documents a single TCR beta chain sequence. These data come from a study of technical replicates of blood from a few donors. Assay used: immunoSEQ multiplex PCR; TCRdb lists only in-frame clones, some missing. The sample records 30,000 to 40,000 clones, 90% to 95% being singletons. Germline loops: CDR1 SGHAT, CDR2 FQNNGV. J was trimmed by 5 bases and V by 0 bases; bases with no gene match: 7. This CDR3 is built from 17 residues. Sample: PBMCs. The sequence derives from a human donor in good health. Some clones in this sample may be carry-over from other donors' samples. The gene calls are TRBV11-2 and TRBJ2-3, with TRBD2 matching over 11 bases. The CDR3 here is CASSLETSGGWGDTQYF. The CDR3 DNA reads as TGTGCCAGCAGCTTAGAAACTAGCGGGGGTTGGGGAGATACGCAGTATTTT.